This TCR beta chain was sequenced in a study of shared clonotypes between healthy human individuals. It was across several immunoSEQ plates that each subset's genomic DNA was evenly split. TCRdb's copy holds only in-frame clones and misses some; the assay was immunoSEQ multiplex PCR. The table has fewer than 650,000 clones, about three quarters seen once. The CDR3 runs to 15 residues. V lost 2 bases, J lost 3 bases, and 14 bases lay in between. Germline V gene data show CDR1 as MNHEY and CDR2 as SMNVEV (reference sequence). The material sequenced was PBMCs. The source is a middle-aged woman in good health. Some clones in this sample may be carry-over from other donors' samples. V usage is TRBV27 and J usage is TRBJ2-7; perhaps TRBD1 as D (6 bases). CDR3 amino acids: CASSLSMGAVYEQYF. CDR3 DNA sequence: TGTGCCAGCAGTTTAAGTATGGGGGCGGTCTACGAGCAGTACTTC.